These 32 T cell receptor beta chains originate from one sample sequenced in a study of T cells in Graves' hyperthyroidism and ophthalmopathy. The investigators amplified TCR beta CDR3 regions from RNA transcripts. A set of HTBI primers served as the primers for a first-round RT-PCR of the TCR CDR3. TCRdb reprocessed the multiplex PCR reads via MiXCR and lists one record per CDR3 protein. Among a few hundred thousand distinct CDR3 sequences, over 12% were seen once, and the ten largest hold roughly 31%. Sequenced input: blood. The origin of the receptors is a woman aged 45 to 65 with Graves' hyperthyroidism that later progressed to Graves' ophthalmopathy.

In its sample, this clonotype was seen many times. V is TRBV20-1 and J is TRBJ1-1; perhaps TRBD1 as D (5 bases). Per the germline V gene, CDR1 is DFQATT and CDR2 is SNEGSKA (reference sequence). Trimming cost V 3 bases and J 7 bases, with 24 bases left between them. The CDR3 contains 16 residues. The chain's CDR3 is CSASSPGRHVFNEAFF. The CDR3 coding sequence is TGCAGTGCTAGTAGTCCGGGACGCCACGTATTCAATGAAGCTTTCTTT.

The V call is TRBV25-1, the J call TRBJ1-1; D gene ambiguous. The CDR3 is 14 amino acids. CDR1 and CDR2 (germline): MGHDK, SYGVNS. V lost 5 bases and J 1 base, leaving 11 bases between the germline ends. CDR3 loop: CASSLTDRNTEAFF. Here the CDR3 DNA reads TGTGCCAGCAGTCTGACGGACCGGAACACTGAAGCTTTCTTT.

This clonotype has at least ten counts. The CDR3: CASSFGQSYEQYF. The CDR3 DNA sequence: TGTGCCAGCAGCTTCGGGCAATCCTACGAGCAGTACTTC. V and J are TRBV11-2 and TRBJ2-7; D not resolved. In germline, CDR1 is SGHAT, CDR2 FQNNGV. The CDR3 consists of 13 residues. V shed 3 bases and J shed 1 base, with 7 bases lying between them.

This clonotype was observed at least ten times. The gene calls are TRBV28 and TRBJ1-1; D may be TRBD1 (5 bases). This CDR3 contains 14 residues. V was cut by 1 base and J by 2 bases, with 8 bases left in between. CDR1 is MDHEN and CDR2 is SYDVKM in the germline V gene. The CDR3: CASSLFTGNTEAFF. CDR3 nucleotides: TGTGCCAGCAGTTTATTCACAGGAAACACTGAAGCTTTCTTT.

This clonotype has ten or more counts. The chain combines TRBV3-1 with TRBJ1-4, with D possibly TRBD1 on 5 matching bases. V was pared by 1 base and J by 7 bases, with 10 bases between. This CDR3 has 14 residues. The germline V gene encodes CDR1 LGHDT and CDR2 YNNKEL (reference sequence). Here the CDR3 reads CASSQGDPGEKLFF. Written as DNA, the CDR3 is TGTGCCAGCAGCCAAGGGGACCCGGGTGAAAAACTGTTTTTT.

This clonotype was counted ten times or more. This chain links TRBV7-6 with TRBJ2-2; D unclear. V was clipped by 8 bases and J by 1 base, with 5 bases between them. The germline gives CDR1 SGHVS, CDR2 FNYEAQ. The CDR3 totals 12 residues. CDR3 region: CASRLNTGELFF. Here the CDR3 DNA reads TGTGCCAGCCGACTGAACACCGGGGAGCTGTTTTTT.

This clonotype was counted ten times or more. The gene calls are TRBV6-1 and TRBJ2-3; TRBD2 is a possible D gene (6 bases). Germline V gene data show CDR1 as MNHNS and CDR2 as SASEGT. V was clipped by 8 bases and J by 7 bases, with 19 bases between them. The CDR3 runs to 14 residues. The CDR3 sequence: CASGLTSQRNTQYF. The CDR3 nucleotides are TGTGCCAGCGGCCTGACTAGTCAACGGAATACGCAGTATTTT.

This CDR3 reads CASGQNTGELFF. The CDR3 bases are TGTGCCAGCGGTCAGAACACCGGGGAGCTGTTTTTT. This sequence joins TRBV19 and TRBJ2-2; D call uncertain. The V end was cut by 9 bases, the J end by 1 base, with 6 bases between. CDR1 is LNHDA, CDR2 SQIVND, per germline (reference sequence). This CDR3 has 12 amino acids.

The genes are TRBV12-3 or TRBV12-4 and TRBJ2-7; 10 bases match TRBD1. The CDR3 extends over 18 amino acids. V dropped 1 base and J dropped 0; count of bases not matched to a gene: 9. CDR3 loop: CASSLGPGQGTSSYEQYF. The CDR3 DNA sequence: TGTGCCAGCAGTTTAGGTCCGGGACAGGGGACGAGCTCCTACGAGCAGTACTTC.

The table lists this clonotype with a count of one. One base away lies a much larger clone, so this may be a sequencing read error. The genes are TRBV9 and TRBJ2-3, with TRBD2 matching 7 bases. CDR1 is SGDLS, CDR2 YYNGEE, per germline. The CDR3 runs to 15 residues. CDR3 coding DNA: TGTGCCGGCAGCGTAGGCGCGGGAGTTTCAGATACGCAGTATTTT. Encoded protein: CAGSVGAGVSDTQYF. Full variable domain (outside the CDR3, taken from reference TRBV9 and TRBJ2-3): DSGVTQTPKHLITATGQRVTLRCSPRSGDLSVYWYQQSLDQGLQFLIQYYNGEERAKGNILERFSAQQFPDLHSELNLSSLELGDSALYFCAGSVGAGVSDTQYFGPGTRLTVL.

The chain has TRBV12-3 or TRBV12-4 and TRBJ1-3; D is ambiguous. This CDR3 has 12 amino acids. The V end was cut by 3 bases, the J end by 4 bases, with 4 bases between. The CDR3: CASSFPGNTIYF. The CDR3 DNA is TGTGCCAGCAGTTTTCCGGGAAACACCATATATTTT.

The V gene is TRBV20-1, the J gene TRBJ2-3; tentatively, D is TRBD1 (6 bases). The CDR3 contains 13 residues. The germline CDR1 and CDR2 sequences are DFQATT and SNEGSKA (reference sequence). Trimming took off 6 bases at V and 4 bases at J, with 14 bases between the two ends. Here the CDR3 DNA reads TGCAGTGCACGGACAGAACCCCCAGATACGCAGTATTTT. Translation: CSARTEPPDTQYF.

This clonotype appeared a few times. DNA for the CDR3: TGTGCCAGTCTAACTAGCGGGTCCGGAACCTACGAGCAGTACTTC. Translating gives CASLTSGSGTYEQYF. The J gene is TRBJ2-7, the V gene TRBV28, with 9 positions matching TRBD2. This CDR3 comprises 15 residues. The germline CDR1 and CDR2 sequences are MDHEN and SYDVKM. V lost 9 bases to trimming and J lost 2 bases; unmatched junction nucleotides: 11. Drawing the rest from reference TRBV28 and TRBJ2-7, the complete variable domain is DVKVTQSSRYLVKRTGEKVFLECVQDMDHENMFWYRQDPGLGLRLIYFSYDVKMKEKGDIPEGYSVSREKKERFSLILESASTNQTSMYLCASLTSGSGTYEQYFGPGTRLTVT.

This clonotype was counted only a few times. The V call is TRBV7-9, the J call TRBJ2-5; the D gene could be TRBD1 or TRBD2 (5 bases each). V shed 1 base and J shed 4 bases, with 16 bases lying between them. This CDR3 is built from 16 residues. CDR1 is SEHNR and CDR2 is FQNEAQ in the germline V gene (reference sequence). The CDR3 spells CASSLVRTTRGETQYF. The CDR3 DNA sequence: TGTGCCAGCAGCTTAGTCAGGACCACTAGGGGAGAGACCCAGTACTTC. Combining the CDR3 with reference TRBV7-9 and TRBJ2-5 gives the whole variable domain DTGVSQNPRHKITKRGQNVTFRCDPISEHNRLYWYRQTLGQGPEFLTYFQNEAQLEKSRLLSDRFSAERPKGSFSTLEIQRTEQGDSAMYLCASSLVRTTRGETQYFGPGTRLLVL.

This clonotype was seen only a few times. The CDR3 here is CSVEEGNAFF. CDR3 DNA sequence: TGCAGCGTTGAGGAGGGTAACGCTTTCTTT. The rearrangement uses TRBV29-1 and TRBJ1-1, with D unclear. V lost 3 bases and J lost 11, with 10 bases in between. The length of the CDR3 is 10 residues. Germline V gene lookup returns CDR1 SQVTM and CDR2 ANQGSEA.

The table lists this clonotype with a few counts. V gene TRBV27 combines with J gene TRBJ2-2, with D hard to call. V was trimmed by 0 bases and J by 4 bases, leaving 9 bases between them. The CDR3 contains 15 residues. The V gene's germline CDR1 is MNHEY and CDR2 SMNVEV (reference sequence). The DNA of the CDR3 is TGTGCCAGCAGTTTATCGGTTGGGCTCACCGGGGAGCTGTTTTTT. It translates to CASSLSVGLTGELFF.

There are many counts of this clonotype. CDR3 sequence (DNA): TGTGCCATCGGACAGGGACGGTATGGCTACACCTTC. Amino acid sequence: CAIGQGRYGYTF. The genes are TRBV11-2 and TRBJ1-2, with 8 positions matching TRBD1. Germline V CDR1 and CDR2: SGHAT, FQNNGV. V lost 10 bases and J lost 5; bases outside the gene matches: 6. This CDR3 region has 12 residues.

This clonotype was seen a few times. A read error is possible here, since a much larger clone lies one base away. The chain's CDR3 is CSARPRTGMPYEQYF. The CDR3 bases are TGCAGTGCTAGACCTAGGACAGGGATGCCCTACGAGCAGTACTTC. The chain joins TRBV20-1 to TRBJ2-7; 8 bases agree with TRBD1. The CDR3 runs 15 residues. Germline V gives CDR1 DFQATT, CDR2 SNEGSKA (reference sequence). Trimming took 2 bases from V and 2 from J; bases not matched to a gene: 8.

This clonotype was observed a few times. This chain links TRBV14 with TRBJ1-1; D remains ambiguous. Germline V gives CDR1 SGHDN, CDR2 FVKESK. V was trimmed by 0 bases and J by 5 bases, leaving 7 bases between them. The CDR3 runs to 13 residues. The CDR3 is CASSQDQVTEAFF. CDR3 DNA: TGTGCCAGCAGCCAAGATCAGGTAACTGAAGCTTTCTTT.

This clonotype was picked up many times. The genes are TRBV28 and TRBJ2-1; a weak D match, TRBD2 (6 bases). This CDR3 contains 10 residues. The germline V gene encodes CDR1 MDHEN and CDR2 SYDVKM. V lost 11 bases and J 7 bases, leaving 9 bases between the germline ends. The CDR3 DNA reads TGTGCCGGGGGGAGGAATGAGCAGTTCTTC. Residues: CAGGRNEQFF.

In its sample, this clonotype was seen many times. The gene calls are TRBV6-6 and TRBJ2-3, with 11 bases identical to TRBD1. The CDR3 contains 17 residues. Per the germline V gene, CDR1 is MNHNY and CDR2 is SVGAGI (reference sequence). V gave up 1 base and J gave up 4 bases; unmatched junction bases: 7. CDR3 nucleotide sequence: TGTGCCAGCAGTTACTGGGACAGGGGGAACCATTCAGATACGCAGTATTTT. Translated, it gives CASSYWDRGNHSDTQYF.

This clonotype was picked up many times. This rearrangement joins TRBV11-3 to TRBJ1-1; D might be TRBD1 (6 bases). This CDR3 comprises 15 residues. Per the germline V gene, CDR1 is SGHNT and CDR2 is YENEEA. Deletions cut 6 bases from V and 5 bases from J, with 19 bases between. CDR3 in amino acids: CASSPGRGRGTEAFF. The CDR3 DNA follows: TGTGCCAGCAGTCCCGGGCGGGGGCGGGGGACTGAAGCTTTCTTT.

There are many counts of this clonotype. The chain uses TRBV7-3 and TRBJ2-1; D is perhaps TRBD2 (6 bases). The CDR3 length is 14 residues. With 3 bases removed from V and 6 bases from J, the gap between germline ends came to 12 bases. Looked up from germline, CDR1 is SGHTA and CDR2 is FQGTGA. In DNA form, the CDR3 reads TGTGCCAGCAGCTTTTCGGGAGTGGTCAATGAGCAGTTCTTC. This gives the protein CASSFSGVVNEQFF.

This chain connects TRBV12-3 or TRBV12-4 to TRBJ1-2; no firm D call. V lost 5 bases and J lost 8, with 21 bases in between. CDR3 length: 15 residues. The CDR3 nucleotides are TGTGCCAGCAGTACCCTGTTAGGGCGGCGGGTGGGCTACACCTTC. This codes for CASSTLLGRRVGYTF.

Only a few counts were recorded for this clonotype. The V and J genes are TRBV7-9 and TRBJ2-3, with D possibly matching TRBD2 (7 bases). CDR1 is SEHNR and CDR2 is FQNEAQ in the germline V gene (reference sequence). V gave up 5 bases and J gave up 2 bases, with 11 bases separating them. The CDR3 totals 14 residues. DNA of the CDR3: TGTGCCAGCAGCCGGGGGGCAACCACAGATACGCAGTATTTT. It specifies CASSRGATTDTQYF.

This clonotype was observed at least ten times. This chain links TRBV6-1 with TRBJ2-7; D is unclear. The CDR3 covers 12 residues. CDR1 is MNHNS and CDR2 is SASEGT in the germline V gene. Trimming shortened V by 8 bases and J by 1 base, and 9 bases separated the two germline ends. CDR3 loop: CASLGPSYEQYF. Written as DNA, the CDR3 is TGTGCCAGCCTTGGACCTTCCTACGAGCAGTACTTC.

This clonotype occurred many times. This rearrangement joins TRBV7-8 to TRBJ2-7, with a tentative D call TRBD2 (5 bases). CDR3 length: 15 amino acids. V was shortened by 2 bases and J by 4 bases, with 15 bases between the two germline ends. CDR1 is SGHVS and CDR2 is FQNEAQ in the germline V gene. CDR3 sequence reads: CASSLFGDLSYEQYF. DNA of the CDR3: TGTGCCAGCAGCTTATTCGGGGATTTGTCGTACGAGCAGTACTTC.

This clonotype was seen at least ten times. The DNA of the CDR3 is TGTGCCAGCAGCTTAGTCGGGCGGCCCGGGGGCAATGAGCAGTTCTTC. Translating it yields CASSLVGRPGGNEQFF. The chain is built from TRBV11-2 and TRBJ2-1; a possible D gene is TRBD2 (6 bases). The germline CDR1 and CDR2 sequences are SGHAT and FQNNGV. The CDR3 consists of 16 residues. Trimming left V 1 base short and J 6 bases short, with 16 bases between.

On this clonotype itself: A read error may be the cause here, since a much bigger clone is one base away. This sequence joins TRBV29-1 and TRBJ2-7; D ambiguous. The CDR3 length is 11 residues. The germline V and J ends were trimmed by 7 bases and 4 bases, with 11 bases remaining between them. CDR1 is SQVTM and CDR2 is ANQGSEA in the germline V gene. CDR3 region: CSAYTGYEQYF. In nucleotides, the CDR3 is TGCAGCGCTTACACCGGTTACGAGCAGTACTTC.

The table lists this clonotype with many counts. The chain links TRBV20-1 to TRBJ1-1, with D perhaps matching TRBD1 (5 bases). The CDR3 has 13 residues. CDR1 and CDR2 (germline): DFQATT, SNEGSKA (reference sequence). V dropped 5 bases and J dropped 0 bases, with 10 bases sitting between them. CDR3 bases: TGCAGTGCTGCCCGACAGATGAACACTGAAGCTTTCTTT. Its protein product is CSAARQMNTEAFF.

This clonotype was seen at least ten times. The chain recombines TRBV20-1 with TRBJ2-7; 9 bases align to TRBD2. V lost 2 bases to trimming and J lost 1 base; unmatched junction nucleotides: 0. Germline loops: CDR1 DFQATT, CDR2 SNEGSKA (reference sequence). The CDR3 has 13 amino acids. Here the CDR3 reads CSARTSGSYEQYF. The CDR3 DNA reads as TGCAGTGCTAGAACTAGCGGGTCCTACGAGCAGTACTTC.

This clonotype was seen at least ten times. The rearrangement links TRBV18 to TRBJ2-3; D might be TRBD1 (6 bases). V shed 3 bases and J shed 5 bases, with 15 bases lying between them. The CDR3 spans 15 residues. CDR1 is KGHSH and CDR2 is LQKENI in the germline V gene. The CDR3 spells CASSPNSGELDTQYF. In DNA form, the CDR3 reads TGTGCCAGCTCACCTAACTCAGGGGAACTAGATACGCAGTATTTT.